What follows are 23 T cell receptor beta chains derived from one specimen sequenced in a study of T-cell reconstitution after alpha-beta-depleted transplantation in children. Unique molecular identifiers were used to barcode this TCRbeta library. Each CDR3 protein gets one entry after TCRdb re-called the PCR reads with MiXCR. The sample contains around 700,000 distinct CDR3 sequences, under 15% of which appear only once. The sample here was PBMCs, taken before TCRalphabeta/CD19-depleted stem cell transplant. The source is a girl aged 2-9 years with congenital amegakaryocytic thrombocytopenia, due to receive a stem cell transplant.

This clonotype was counted ten times or more. The CDR3 nucleotides are TGCAGTGCTCCATGGGGGGGGGTGACCGGGGAGCTGTTTTTT. Translated, it gives CSAPWGGVTGELFF. The chain links TRBV20-1 to TRBJ2-2; TRBD2 aligns across 7 bases. There are 14 residues in the CDR3. After removal of 5 bases from V and 5 bases from J, the junction contained 8 bases not matched to a gene. Germline CDR1 is DFQATT and CDR2 is SNEGSKA (reference sequence).

This clonotype was recorded many times. The chain links TRBV20-1 to TRBJ1-5, with 7 bases that match TRBD1. Germline CDR1 DFQATT, CDR2 SNEGSKA (reference sequence). The CDR3 is 14 residues long. The J segment lost 2 bases and the V segment lost 5 bases, leaving 6 bases of the junction unmatched. The CDR3 loop reads CSALRGQGNQPQHF. In DNA form, the CDR3 reads TGCAGTGCTCTTCGAGGACAGGGCAATCAGCCCCAGCATTTT.

This clonotype was seen only a few times. The genes are TRBV30 and TRBJ2-2; D is unclear. The ends were cut back, 1 base at V and 6 bases at J, with 6 bases in the middle. CDR3 length equals 12 residues. Germline CDR1 and CDR2: GTSNPN and SVGIG (reference sequence). As DNA, the CDR3 is TGTGCCTGGAGTGATGGGCCCGGGGAGCTGTTTTTT. It specifies CAWSDGPGELFF.

This clonotype was counted many times. CDR3 residues: CASSPTMGIQYF. DNA of the CDR3: TGTGCCAGCAGTCCCACAATGGGCATTCAGTACTTC. This chain connects TRBV27 to TRBJ2-4; D unclear. The CDR3 contains 12 residues. The V end was cut by 5 bases, the J end by 9 bases, with 11 bases between. Germline CDR1 and CDR2: MNHEY and SMNVEV (reference sequence).

Only a few counts were recorded for this clonotype. The chain employs TRBV20-1 and TRBJ1-1; perhaps TRBD1 as D (5 bases). With 6 bases removed from V and 5 bases from J, the gap between germline ends came to 16 bases. Germline CDR1 DFQATT, CDR2 SNEGSKA (reference sequence). The CDR3 loop spans 13 amino acids. The CDR3 sequence: CSAGGGRGTEAFF. In DNA, the CDR3 is TGCAGTGCCGGGGGGGGTAGGGGAACTGAAGCTTTCTTT.

The chain recombines TRBV5-1 with TRBJ2-5; 7 bases match TRBD1. Germline V gene lookup returns CDR1 SGHRS and CDR2 YFSETQ. This CDR3 is built from 14 residues. Trimming cost V 5 bases and J 5 bases; bases outside gene matches: 9. CDR3 bases: TGCGCCAGCAGTCAAATCCCCAGGGGGGAGACCCAGTACTTC. Translated: CASSQIPRGETQYF. The whole variable domain, remainder taken from reference TRBV5-1 and TRBJ2-5, is KAGVTQTPRYLIKTRGQQVTLSCSPISGHRSVSWYQQTPGQGLQFLFEYFSETQRNKGNFPGRFSGRQFSNSRSEMNVSTLELGDSALYLCASSQIPRGETQYFGPGTRLLVL.

This clonotype was seen only a few times. The chain uses TRBV6-5 and TRBJ1-2, with no clear D. The CDR3 is 14 amino acids. Germline V gene sequence: CDR1 MNHEY, CDR2 SVGAGI. The V and J ends lost 0 bases and 3 bases respectively, with 8 bases between them. For the CDR3, the DNA is TGTGCCAGCAGTTACTCTGGTGAGGACTATGGCTACACCTTC. Translating gives CASSYSGEDYGYTF.

The chain uses TRBV20-1 and TRBJ2-5; weak D call: TRBD2 (6 bases). V was shortened by 7 bases and J by 1 base, with 19 bases between the two germline ends. Germline-derived CDR1 and CDR2 are DFQATT and SNEGSKA (reference sequence). This CDR3 is built from 15 residues. The CDR3 DNA reads TGCAGTGTCGCACGACCCCGGCGGGGCCAAGAGACCCAGTACTTC. Its translation: CSVARPRRGQETQYF.

This clonotype was detected only once. The chain is built from TRBV5-1 and TRBJ1-2; 10 bases fit TRBD1. V shed 3 bases and J 4 bases; nucleotides not matched to a gene: 6. The CDR3 is 15 amino acids. Germline assignment: CDR1 SGHRS and CDR2 YFSETQ. CDR3 DNA: TGCGCCAGCAGCTGGGACAGGGGAGGAGGCTATGGCTACACCTTC. As protein: CASSWDRGGGYGYTF.

This clonotype was seen repeatedly, ten times or more. The chain joins TRBV28 to TRBJ2-7, with no clear D. CDR3 size: 14 residues. Germline V lookup: CDR1 MDHEN, CDR2 SYDVKM. Trimming removed 5 bases at V and 0 bases at J, with 11 bases between. The CDR3 DNA reads as TGTGCCAGCAGTACAACTCCGAGCTCCTACGAGCAGTACTTC. Translating gives CASSTTPSSYEQYF.

This clonotype showed up many times. The V and J genes are TRBV6-7 and TRBJ2-7; 11 bases map to TRBD2. TRBV6-7 is an ORF for which the function is uncertain. CDR3 length equals 19 residues. The V and J ends lost 2 bases and 0 bases, in that order; junction bases with no gene match: 12. The CDR3 reads CASSYTTGKTSGNSYEQYF. CDR3 sequence (DNA): TGTGCCAGCAGTTACACGACAGGGAAGACTAGCGGGAACTCCTACGAGCAGTACTTC.

This sequence joins TRBV5-1 and TRBJ1-2; no firm D call. The CDR3 spans 14 residues. V was shortened by 2 bases and J by 8 bases, with 16 bases between the two germline ends. Germline V gives CDR1 SGHRS, CDR2 YFSETQ. The CDR3 protein is CASSLNWGGDGYTF. The CDR3 DNA follows: TGCGCCAGCAGCTTAAATTGGGGTGGAGACGGCTACACCTTC.

This clonotype showed up many times. The chain combines TRBV28 with TRBJ1-5; D is possibly TRBD1 (5 bases). The V gene's germline CDR1 is MDHEN and CDR2 SYDVKM. V lost 6 bases, J lost 2 bases, and 14 bases lay in between. The CDR3 has 15 residues. The DNA of the CDR3 is TGTGCCAGCAGCATAACAGGTGGGGGCAATCAGCCCCAGCATTTT. It specifies CASSITGGGNQPQHF.

This clonotype was recorded many times. The chain is built from TRBV12-3 or TRBV12-4 and TRBJ2-1, with 8 bases fitting TRBD2. The ends lost 3 bases at V and 5 bases at J; junction bases unmatched: 6. The CDR3 sequence is 15 residues long. The CDR3 DNA follows: TGTGCCAGCAGTTTCGGGCGGGAGGCCAACAATGAGCAGTTCTTC. Protein product: CASSFGREANNEQFF.

This clonotype occurred a few times. The chain is built from TRBV27 and TRBJ2-3; 14 bases fit TRBD2. Unmatched junction bases numbered 4, after V lost 3 bases and J lost 5 bases. Germline V gives CDR1 MNHEY, CDR2 SMNVEV (reference sequence). This CDR3 spans 16 amino acids. The CDR3: CASSLGLAGEGDTQYF. The CDR3 region has the DNA TGTGCCAGCAGTTTGGGACTAGCGGGAGAGGGAGATACGCAGTATTTT.

The rearrangement links TRBV20-1 to TRBJ2-2; 10 nucleotides agree with TRBD2. With V trimmed by 5 bases and J by 8 bases, 11 bases remained unmatched. The germline CDR1 and CDR2 sequences are DFQATT and SNEGSKA (reference sequence). There are 15 residues in the CDR3. The CDR3 spells CSAGTSGTSFGELFF. The CDR3 bases are TGCAGTGCTGGAACTAGCGGGACCTCATTTGGGGAGCTGTTTTTT.

This clonotype was recorded a few times. The chain recombines TRBV5-1 with TRBJ2-1; 7 bases fit TRBD2. The CDR3 runs to 15 residues. From germline, CDR1 is SGHRS and CDR2 YFSETQ. V was clipped by 3 bases and J by 6 bases; unmatched bases: 9. CDR3 nucleotide sequence: TGCGCCAGCAGCTGGGGGGGGGTGGCGACCAATGAGCAGTTCTTC. As protein: CASSWGGVATNEQFF.

This clonotype has ten or more counts. V is TRBV20-1 and J is TRBJ1-1; 7 bases fit TRBD1. The CDR3 covers 13 residues. V gave up 3 bases and J gave up 2 bases; unmatched junction bases: 3. Per germline, CDR1 DFQATT and CDR2 SNEGSKA (reference sequence). As DNA, the CDR3 is TGCAGTGCTAGCTCAGGGGGTAACACTGAAGCTTTCTTT. Translated, it gives CSASSGGNTEAFF.

This clonotype was seen repeatedly, ten times or more. The CDR3 region is CASSQADRLYEQYF. The CDR3 region has the DNA TGTGCCAGCAGTCAAGCGGACCGACTCTACGAGCAGTACTTC. The rearrangement links TRBV12-3 or TRBV12-4 to TRBJ2-7, with TRBD2 as a possible D gene (5 bases). The CDR3 length is 14 residues. V was shortened by 5 bases and J by 3 bases, with 14 bases between the two germline ends.

In its sample, this clonotype was seen many times. CDR3 coding DNA: TGTGCCAGCAGTGCAGACTCAAACTATAATTCACCCCTCCACTTT. This gives the protein CASSADSNYNSPLHF. The chain is built from TRBV6-1 and TRBJ1-6; no clear D gene. Per the germline V gene, CDR1 is MNHNS and CDR2 is SASEGT. Trimming took 4 bases from V and 3 from J, leaving 10 bases between them. This CDR3 comprises 15 residues.

The sample holds many counts of this clonotype. The DNA of the CDR3 is TGTGCCAGCAGCTCGAATAGCGGGAGTCGCCCTGAGCAGTTCTTC. It specifies CASSSNSGSRPEQFF. The rearrangement links TRBV7-3 to TRBJ2-1, with TRBD2 matching 9 bases. The V gene's germline CDR1 is SGHTA and CDR2 FQGTGA. The CDR3 is 15 residues long. The V segment lost 4 bases and the J segment 9 bases; nucleotides outside the gene matches: 10.

This clonotype was seen many times. V usage is TRBV28 and J usage is TRBJ2-7; 9 bases are shared with TRBD2. The V gene's germline CDR1 is MDHEN and CDR2 SYDVKM. V was clipped by 5 bases and J by 3 bases; unmatched bases: 5. The CDR3 length is 14 residues. Here the CDR3 DNA reads TGTGCCAGCAGTCCCCGACTAGCGGTCTACGAGCAGTACTTC. As protein: CASSPRLAVYEQYF.

Only a few counts were recorded for this clonotype. V is TRBV28 and J is TRBJ2-7, with 7 bases aligning to TRBD2. This CDR3 contains 14 residues. Trimming at V came to 7 bases and at J to 6 bases, leaving 12 bases not matched to a gene. Germline-derived CDR1 and CDR2 are MDHEN and SYDVKM. CDR3 DNA sequence: TGTGCCAGCACCCCCCCCGAGGGAGGGATCGAGCAGTACTTC. As protein: CASTPPEGGIEQYF. The whole variable domain, remainder taken from reference TRBV28 and TRBJ2-7, is DVKVTQSSRYLVKRTGEKVFLECVQDMDHENMFWYRQDPGLGLRLIYFSYDVKMKEKGDIPEGYSVSREKKERFSLILESASTNQTSMYLCASTPPEGGIEQYFGPGTRLTVT.